The 22 T cell receptor beta chains below were found in one sample sequenced in a study of identifying expanded T cells in peripheral blood. The repertoire was sequenced with immunoSEQ multiplex PCR; TCRdb's copy has only in-frame clones and lacks some. The sample has about 82,000 clones, 70% to 90% seen once; the top ten hold 7.3%. Input material: blood. The source of these receptors is a person between 18 and 69 years old in good health.

The chain employs TRBV4-1 and TRBJ1-1; a weak D match, TRBD1 (5 bases). The V end lost 4 bases, the J end lost 6 bases, and 9 bases lay between the germline ends. The CDR3 covers 12 residues. The germline V gene encodes CDR1 MGHRA and CDR2 YSYEKL. This CDR3 is CASSPGGAEAFF. The CDR3 DNA follows: TGCGCCAGCAGCCCGGGAGGGGCTGAAGCTTTCTTT.

This clone was counted only a few times. The J gene is TRBJ1-2, the V gene TRBV15; D gene unclear. V was clipped by 0 bases and J by 5 bases, with 10 bases between them. CDR3 size: 14 residues. In germline, CDR1 is LNHNV, CDR2 YYDKDF (reference sequence). The CDR3 protein is CATSRDRAGYGYTF. The CDR3 DNA reads TGTGCCACCAGCAGAGATCGGGCCGGGTATGGCTACACCTTC.

V and J are TRBV7-9 and TRBJ2-7; D possibly corresponds to TRBD2 (5 bases). The germline V gene has CDR1 SEHNR and CDR2 FQNEAQ (reference sequence). The V gene lost 2 bases and the J gene lost 1 base, with 9 bases spanning the gap. The CDR3 covers 14 residues. CDR3: CASSLPPGSYEQYF. The DNA for the CDR3 is TGTGCCAGCAGCTTACCCCCGGGGTCCTACGAGCAGTACTTC.

This sequence joins TRBV5-1 and TRBJ2-7, with D uncertain. The CDR3 covers 13 residues. Germline assignment: CDR1 SGHRS and CDR2 YFSETQ. V dropped 1 base and J dropped 2 bases, with 7 bases sitting between them. CDR3 protein: CASSLPDTYEQYF. The CDR3 DNA reads TGCGCCAGCAGCTTGCCCGATACCTACGAGCAGTACTTC.

The chain couples TRBV7-7 to TRBJ2-1, with 10 bases that match TRBD2. The V gene's germline CDR1 is SSHAT and CDR2 FNYEAQ (reference sequence). The J segment lost 1 base and the V segment lost 0 bases, leaving 6 bases of the junction unmatched. CDR3 length equals 18 residues. CDR3 region: CASSLALAGRLSYNEQFF. CDR3 nucleotide sequence: TGTGCCAGCAGCTTAGCACTAGCGGGACGCCTTTCCTACAATGAGCAGTTCTTC.

The gene calls are TRBV6-5 and TRBJ1-5; D gene ambiguous. V was cut by 0 bases and J by 2 bases, with 8 bases left in between. Germline V lookup: CDR1 MNHEY, CDR2 SVGAGI. CDR3 size: 15 residues. The CDR3 region is CASSYSGIGNQPQHF. CDR3 DNA sequence: TGTGCCAGCAGTTACTCCGGTATCGGCAATCAGCCCCAGCATTTT.

This clone was picked up a small number of times. The chain couples TRBV7-9 to TRBJ1-2; D ambiguous. This CDR3 contains 13 residues. Germline values: CDR1 SEHNR, CDR2 FQNEAQ (reference sequence). The germline V and J ends were trimmed by 5 bases and 8 bases, with 15 bases remaining between them. The CDR3 DNA follows: TGTGCCAGCAGCCTTACCGCTGGGAACGGCTACACCTTC. The encoded protein is CASSLTAGNGYTF.

The genes are TRBV19 and TRBJ1-5; 10 bases are shared with TRBD1. The V and J ends lost 11 bases and 4 bases, in that order; junction bases with no gene match: 5. The length of the CDR3 is 13 residues. Germline V lookup: CDR1 LNHDA, CDR2 SQIVND (reference sequence). The CDR3 DNA sequence: TGTGCCGGGGGACAGGGGACGAATCAGCCCCAGCATTTT. Translating it yields CAGGQGTNQPQHF.

This chain connects TRBV15 to TRBJ1-1; no clear D. The germline V gene has CDR1 LNHNV and CDR2 YYDKDF (reference sequence). The length of the CDR3 is 12 residues. Deletions cut 5 bases from V and 1 base from J, with 5 bases between. This CDR3 is CATSGGNTEAFF. The CDR3 nucleotides read TGTGCCACCAGCGGCGGGAACACTGAAGCTTTCTTT.

This clone was observed once. V is TRBV7-3 and J is TRBJ2-1; no clear D. CDR1 and CDR2 (germline): SGHTA, FQGTGA. The CDR3 runs 15 residues. Trimming removed 4 bases at V and 0 bases at J, with 10 bases between. The CDR3 bases are TGTGCCAGCAGCTCAGGTGTGGGCTCCTACAATGAGCAGTTCTTC. It yields the protein CASSSGVGSYNEQFF. The full variable domain, its missing parts supplied by reference TRBV7-3 and TRBJ2-1, is GAGVSQTPSNKVTEKGKYVELRCDPISGHTALYWYRQSLGQGPEFLIYFQGTGAADDSGLPNDRFFAVRPEGSVSTLKIQRTERGDSAVYLCASSSGVGSYNEQFFGPGTRLTVL.

The V and J genes are TRBV6-1 and TRBJ2-1, with 8 positions matching TRBD1. Germline lookup yields CDR1 MNHNS and CDR2 SASEGT. The CDR3 is 15 residues long. After removal of 10 bases from V and 7 bases from J, the junction contained 15 bases not matched to a gene. The CDR3 reads CATRPGGRGSNEQFF. As DNA, the CDR3 is TGTGCCACCAGACCAGGGGGCCGTGGGAGTAATGAGCAGTTCTTC.

The V and J genes are TRBV7-9 and TRBJ2-2; 8 bases fit TRBD1. J lost 5 bases, V lost 2 bases, and 4 bases had no gene match. CDR3 length equals 15 residues. Germline CDR1 and CDR2: SEHNR and FQNEAQ (reference sequence). The CDR3 protein is CASSLKDRVTGELFF. CDR3 nucleotide sequence: TGTGCCAGCAGCTTAAAGGACAGGGTTACCGGGGAGCTGTTTTTT.

The rearrangement joins TRBV5-6 to TRBJ2-7; 9 positions match TRBD1. The germline CDR1 and CDR2 sequences are SGHDT and YYEEEE. The V segment lost 4 bases and the J segment 1 base; nucleotides outside the gene matches: 6. The CDR3 spans 15 residues. The CDR3 DNA sequence: TGTGCCAGCAGCGGGGGTGGGACAGGGTCCTACGAGCAGTACTTC. It specifies CASSGGGTGSYEQYF.

In this sample, this clone turned up once. This chain uses TRBV5-1 with TRBJ2-2, with D unresolved. Deletions cut 2 bases from V and 4 bases from J, with 9 bases between. CDR1 is SGHRS and CDR2 is YFSETQ in the germline V gene. CDR3 length equals 14 residues. CDR3 sequence: CASSFSGTTGELFF. The CDR3 nucleotides read TGCGCCAGCAGCTTTTCGGGTACCACCGGGGAGCTGTTTTTT.

The V and J genes are TRBV6-5 and TRBJ1-2; no reliable D call. V lost 0 bases and J lost 4, with 9 bases in between. CDR1 and CDR2 from the germline V gene are MNHEY and SVGAGI. The CDR3 has 14 residues. The CDR3 DNA reads as TGTGCCAGCAGTTACTCCGGGGTCGGCTATGGCTACACCTTC. This translates into CASSYSGVGYGYTF.

This clone was seen just once. V and J are TRBV5-4 and TRBJ1-2, with 8 nucleotides matching TRBD1. V shed 5 bases and J 4 bases; nucleotides not matched to a gene: 7. Germline lookup yields CDR1 SGHNT and CDR2 YYREEE (reference sequence). This CDR3 has 14 amino acids. CDR3 nucleotides: TGTGCCAGCAGTCTTGGACAGGGCCTCTATGGCTACACCTTC. Translated: CASSLGQGLYGYTF.

This sequence joins TRBV2 and TRBJ2-2; possible D gene TRBD1, 6 bases. CDR3 length: 16 residues. V was clipped by 5 bases and J by 1 base, with 14 bases between them. Looked up from germline, CDR1 is SNHLY and CDR2 is FYNNEI. The CDR3, as DNA: TGTGCCAGCAGTAAGACGGTGACAGGGAACACCGGGGAGCTGTTTTTT. This gives the protein CASSKTVTGNTGELFF.

The V gene is TRBV19, the J gene TRBJ1-1, with D unresolved. Trimming cost V 1 base and J 1 base, with 7 bases left between them. Germline V lookup: CDR1 LNHDA, CDR2 SQIVND (reference sequence). The CDR3 sequence is 14 residues long. The DNA of the CDR3 is TGTGCCAGTAGTATAGGGTACGGGAACACTGAAGCTTTCTTT. Protein sequence: CASSIGYGNTEAFF.

The chain links TRBV6-6 to TRBJ2-5; 8 bases agree with TRBD1. The germline V gene encodes CDR1 MNHNY and CDR2 SVGAGI (reference sequence). The CDR3 contains 15 residues. The ends lost 6 bases at V and 1 base at J; junction bases unmatched: 7. CDR3 sequence reads: CASRGRGLSQETQYF. The DNA of the CDR3 is TGTGCCAGCAGGGGCAGGGGGCTTAGCCAAGAGACCCAGTACTTC.

This chain uses TRBV7-9 with TRBJ2-7; 11 nucleotides match TRBD2. The germline V gene encodes CDR1 SEHNR and CDR2 FQNEAQ (reference sequence). Trimming at V came to 6 bases and at J to 4 bases, leaving 8 bases not matched to a gene. CDR3 length equals 15 residues. The CDR3 DNA reads TGTGCCAGCAGTTTTAGCGGGGGGGCATCGTACGAGCAGTACTTC. This translates into CASSFSGGASYEQYF.

This chain links TRBV5-3 with TRBJ2-1; 9 bases are a match to TRBD2. TRBV5-3 is an ORF for which the function is uncertain. This CDR3 has 15 residues. V lost 0 bases and J lost 3; bases outside the gene matches: 1. This chain's CDR3 is CARSLGLAVYNEQFF. The CDR3 DNA sequence: TGTGCCAGAAGCTTGGGACTAGCGGTCTACAATGAGCAGTTCTTC.

This clone was detected a few times. The chain recombines TRBV2 with TRBJ1-2; unclear D gene. The germline CDR1 and CDR2 sequences are SNHLY and FYNNEI. The CDR3 has 13 residues. The V gene lost 3 bases and the J gene lost 1 base, with 6 bases spanning the gap. The CDR3 spells CASSEDGNYGYTF. The CDR3 DNA follows: TGTGCCAGCAGTGAGGACGGTAACTATGGCTACACCTTC.